This T cell receptor (beta chain) was found in a study of CD8+ T cells in alopecia areata. General observations from the study: Relative to normal scalp, lesional scalp, especially alopecia totalis/universalis, showed higher clonality.

Following extraction, RNA underwent reverse transcription to cDNA, which served as the sequencing template. Measured with immunoSEQ multiplex PCR; TCRdb has only the in-frame clones, and not every one. The sample contains 220,000 or so clones, around 62% of which appear only once. Turning to this clone: Its cognate antigen is unknown.

In alopecia areata patients, both lesional scalp punch biopsies and peripheral blood were collected. V lost 5 bases and J 2 bases, leaving 6 bases between the germline ends. CDR3 length equals 13 residues. From germline, CDR1 is SGHVS and CDR2 FQNEAQ. The source is a human donor with alopecia areata. Specimen: CD4+ T cells sorted from blood, collected at week 0. This chain connects TRBV7-8 to TRBJ2-2; D unclear. The CDR3 spells CASSPYNTGELFF. The CDR3 DNA is TGTGCCAGCAGCCCATATAACACCGGGGAGCTGTTTTTT.